Below are 10 T cell receptor beta chains sequenced from a single sample in a study of T cell responses to AZD1222 COVID-19 vaccine. The data were produced by immunoSEQ multiplex PCR, yet TCRdb's version contains in-frame clones alone and is incomplete. Of fewer than 130,000 clones in the sample, about nine tenths were seen once. The material sequenced was peripheral blood, taken 28 days after the second AZD1222 dose. The receptors were gathered from an adult who received the AZD1222 COVID-19 vaccine.

This clone was picked up one time. The gene calls are TRBV15 and TRBJ2-1, with D uncertain. The CDR3 sequence is 14 residues long. V lost 0 bases, J lost 6 bases, and 9 bases lay in between. Germline CDR1 is LNHNV and CDR2 is YYDKDF (reference sequence). CDR3 nucleotides: TGTGCCACCAGCAGAGATTTTGACGGCAATGAGCAGTTCTTC. Its translation: CATSRDFDGNEQFF.

The genes are TRBV7-9 and TRBJ2-3, with TRBD2 matching over 8 bases. Germline V gene lookup returns CDR1 SEHNR and CDR2 FQNEAQ (reference sequence). This CDR3 has 15 amino acids. V lost 4 bases and J lost 3; bases outside the gene matches: 6. In DNA, the CDR3 is TGTGCCAGCAGCTGGATAGCGGGGCGAACAGATACGCAGTATTTT. Protein product: CASSWIAGRTDTQYF.

The genes are TRBV18 and TRBJ1-6; D uncertain. The germline V gene has CDR1 KGHSH and CDR2 LQKENI. The ends were cut back, 4 bases at V and 8 bases at J, with 6 bases in the middle. CDR3 size: 12 residues. Here the CDR3 DNA reads TGTGCCAGCTCACTAATGGATTCACCCCTCCACTTT. Translated, it gives CASSLMDSPLHF.

This rearrangement joins TRBV7-8 to TRBJ1-5; TRBD1 matches at 8 bases. This CDR3 spans 14 amino acids. V gave up 4 bases and J gave up 9 bases; unmatched junction bases: 8. Germline loops: CDR1 SGHVS, CDR2 FQNEAQ. CDR3 residues: CASSSTGERVPQHF. The DNA of the CDR3 is TGTGCCAGCAGCTCGACAGGGGAAAGAGTGCCCCAGCATTTT.

The genes are TRBV6-5 and TRBJ1-1, with D unclear. V lost 5 bases and J 8 bases, leaving 15 bases between the germline ends. The CDR3 spans 13 residues. Germline V gives CDR1 MNHEY, CDR2 SVGAGI. The CDR3 nucleotides are TGTGCCAGCAGTCGCCCCCCCACGACCGAAGCTTTCTTT. As protein: CASSRPPTTEAFF.

V usage is TRBV19 and J usage is TRBJ1-6, with D perhaps TRBD1 (5 bases). Germline CDR1 reads LNHDA; CDR2 reads SQIVND (reference sequence). The V end lost 3 bases, the J end lost 2 bases, and 11 bases lay between the germline ends. CDR3 length: 16 amino acids. CDR3: CASSIRTSAYNSPLHF. The DNA for the CDR3 is TGTGCCAGTAGTATCCGGACATCGGCCTATAATTCACCCCTCCACTTT.

The V call is TRBV7-3, the J call TRBJ1-6; D is unresolved. CDR1 SGHTA and CDR2 FQGTGA come from the germline V gene. The CDR3 extends over 15 amino acids. V gave up 1 base and J gave up 8 bases, with 12 bases separating them. The CDR3 sequence: CASSLRRGRDSPLHF. CDR3 in DNA: TGTGCCAGCAGCTTAAGGCGGGGTCGGGATTCACCCCTCCACTTT.

Only a few counts were recorded for this clone. The chain is built from TRBV6-5 and TRBJ1-1; TRBD1 agrees at 8 bases. Germline CDR1 reads MNHEY; CDR2 reads SVGAGI. The CDR3 totals 14 residues. With V trimmed by 5 bases and J by 9 bases, 11 bases remained unmatched. The CDR3 DNA sequence: TGTGCCAGCAGTCCCCCTCGAACAGGGGGTCAAGCTTTCTTT. Its translation: CASSPPRTGGQAFF.

This chain uses TRBV30 with TRBJ1-4; D is unresolved. The V gene's germline CDR1 is GTSNPN and CDR2 SVGIG (reference sequence). The CDR3 length is 13 residues. Deletions cut 6 bases from V and 6 bases from J, with 14 bases between. CDR3 in amino acids: CACGRRMDEKLFF. CDR3 coding DNA: TGTGCCTGCGGGCGTCGGATGGATGAAAAACTGTTTTTT. The full variable domain, its missing parts supplied by reference TRBV30 and TRBJ1-4, is SQTIHQWPATLVQPVGSPLSLECTVEGTSNPNLYWYRQAAGRGLQLLFYSVGIGQISSEVPQNLSASRPQDRQFILSSKKLLLSDSGFYLCACGRRMDEKLFFGSGTQLSVL.

This chain connects TRBV19 to TRBJ2-2; TRBD1 matches 7 bases. The CDR3 runs 15 residues. Germline V gene sequence: CDR1 LNHDA, CDR2 SQIVND (reference sequence). V lost 5 bases and J lost 8; bases outside the gene matches: 11. CDR3 coding DNA: TGTGCCAGTAGTTTCCAGGGGGTGTATGGAGGGGAGCTGTTTTTT. It codes for CASSFQGVYGGELFF.